The 18 T cell receptor beta chains listed next were all sequenced from one sample in a study of T cells in localized non-small cell lung cancer. TCRdb's table, derived via immunoSEQ multiplex PCR, lists solely in-frame clones and lacks some. The profile covers under 50,000 clones, with 86% appearing a single time and more than 5.5% taken by the ten largest. The sample consisted of peripheral blood mononuclear cells, taken before any cancer treatment. These receptors were taken from a male donor older than 55 with stage II lung adenocarcinoma.

This rearrangement joins TRBV9 to TRBJ1-1; 7 nucleotides align to TRBD1. The V gene's germline CDR1 is SGDLS and CDR2 YYNGEE. This CDR3 contains 14 residues. V trimming: 0 bases; J trimming: 5 bases; junction bases outside the gene matches: 4. For the CDR3, the DNA is TGTGCCAGCAGCGTAGTAGGGGGCGCGACTGAAGCTTTCTTT. Its protein product is CASSVVGGATEAFF.

This sequence joins TRBV5-1 and TRBJ1-2; TRBD1 might be the D (5 bases). This CDR3 has 15 residues. V lost 2 bases and J lost 4, with 15 bases in between. Germline V gene data show CDR1 as SGHRS and CDR2 as YFSETQ. CDR3 in DNA: TGCGCCAGCAGCTTACGACTTGGACATGCCTATGGCTACACCTTC. Residues: CASSLRLGHAYGYTF.

V and J are TRBV19 and TRBJ1-1, with 9 bases identical to TRBD1. The CDR3 is made up of 14 amino acids. Looked up from germline, CDR1 is LNHDA and CDR2 is SQIVND (reference sequence). V gave up 7 bases and J gave up 5 bases; unmatched junction bases: 8. CDR3 nucleotides: TGTGCCAGTACCCGGGACAGGGACCGGACTGAAGCTTTCTTT. It encodes CASTRDRDRTEAFF.

Worth noting for this clone: The same CDR3 is also encoded by other DNA sequences in this sample. This chain joins TRBV2 and TRBJ1-1; D uncertain. Trimming took 2 bases from V and 2 from J, leaving 6 bases between them. Germline V CDR1 and CDR2: SNHLY, FYNNEI. CDR3 size: 13 residues. The CDR3 is CASSELENTEAFF. The DNA of the CDR3 is TGTGCCAGCAGTGAACTGGAAAACACTGAAGCTTTCTTT. Full variable domain (remainder filled in from reference TRBV2 and TRBJ1-1): EPEVTQTPSHQVTQMGQEVILRCVPISNHLYFYWYRQILGQKVEFLVSFYNNEISEKSEIFDDQFSVERPDGSNFTLKIRSTKLEDSAMYFCASSELENTEAFFGQGTRLTVV.

This clone was observed once. The chain uses TRBV6-5 and TRBJ2-1; TRBD1 agrees at 7 bases. V trimming: 4 bases; J trimming: 12 bases; junction bases outside the gene matches: 6. CDR3 length: 12 residues. CDR1 and CDR2 from the germline V gene are MNHEY and SVGAGI. CDR3 protein: CASSFKGAGQFF. The CDR3 nucleotides are TGTGCCAGCAGTTTCAAGGGGGCTGGGCAGTTCTTC.

V is TRBV19 and J is TRBJ2-3, with TRBD1 as a possible D gene (7 bases). V lost 7 bases, J lost 2 bases, and 19 bases lay in between. Per the germline V gene, CDR1 is LNHDA and CDR2 is SQIVND (reference sequence). This CDR3 is built from 16 residues. The CDR3 here is CASTPAGTDLTDTQYF. The CDR3 nucleotides are TGTGCCAGTACCCCCGCGGGGACAGACCTCACAGATACGCAGTATTTT.

In its sample, this clone was seen once. The rearrangement links TRBV5-1 to TRBJ2-2; 11 bases fit TRBD1. V lost 4 bases and J lost 6; bases outside the gene matches: 2. The CDR3 loop spans 14 amino acids. Germline assignment: CDR1 SGHRS and CDR2 YFSETQ. Here the CDR3 DNA reads TGCGCCAGCAGCCAGGGACAGGGGGCCGGGGAGCTGTTTTTT. It specifies CASSQGQGAGELFF.

The chain joins TRBV19 to TRBJ1-2, with no clear D. V gave up 5 bases and J gave up 0 bases, with 13 bases separating them. The CDR3 covers 15 residues. Germline loops: CDR1 LNHDA, CDR2 SQIVND (reference sequence). CDR3 DNA sequence: TGTGCCAGTAGTTTCCGAACCACAACTAACTATGGCTACACCTTC. Translated, it gives CASSFRTTTNYGYTF.

V gene TRBV27 combines with J gene TRBJ2-7; TRBD2 matches at 10 bases. Germline loops: CDR1 MNHEY, CDR2 SMNVEV (reference sequence). V was clipped by 7 bases and J by 2 bases; unmatched bases: 8. The CDR3 covers 15 residues. The CDR3 is CASTPSGRDPYEQYF. For the CDR3, the DNA is TGTGCCAGCACTCCCAGCGGGAGGGATCCCTACGAGCAGTACTTC.

The rearrangement links TRBV7-3 to TRBJ2-2, with TRBD2 identical over 13 bases. CDR3 length: 19 residues. The germline V gene has CDR1 SGHTA and CDR2 FQGTGA. The ends lost 5 bases at V and 4 bases at J; junction bases unmatched: 13. Here the CDR3 DNA reads TGTGCCAGCAGCACACGGCGGACTAGCGGGAGTTCTGCCACCGGGGAGCTGTTTTTT. This gives the protein CASSTRRTSGSSATGELFF.

V and J are TRBV28 and TRBJ1-3; D is possibly TRBD1 (6 bases). CDR1 is MDHEN, CDR2 SYDVKM, per germline. The CDR3 loop spans 14 amino acids. Trimming took off 2 bases at V and 4 bases at J, with 9 bases between the two ends. In DNA form, the CDR3 reads TGTGCCAGCAGTTTAGCAGGGGCGGGAAACACCATATATTTT. This sequence encodes CASSLAGAGNTIYF.

DNA for the CDR3: TGTGCCAGCAGTGAATCCAGCGGGAGGACCAGGACCTACGAGCAGTACTTC. It translates to CASSESSGRTRTYEQYF. This chain uses TRBV25-1 with TRBJ2-7, with TRBD2 identical over 9 bases. Germline-derived CDR1 and CDR2 are MGHDK and SYGVNS. V trimming: 1 base; J trimming: 2 bases; junction bases outside the gene matches: 9. CDR3 length: 17 amino acids.

This chain connects TRBV6-5 to TRBJ2-3; 10 bases align to TRBD2. The CDR3 is 14 amino acids. CDR1 is MNHEY, CDR2 SVGAGI, per germline. The V and J ends lost 7 bases and 5 bases, in that order; junction bases with no gene match: 6. This CDR3 is CASKSGRAGDTQYF. The CDR3 coding sequence is TGTGCCAGCAAGAGCGGGAGGGCCGGAGATACGCAGTATTTT.

The chain recombines TRBV6-5 with TRBJ1-5; the match to TRBD1 covers 7 bases. Trimming at V came to 5 bases and at J to 4 bases, leaving 5 bases not matched to a gene. CDR3 size: 14 residues. CDR1 and CDR2 from the germline V gene are MNHEY and SVGAGI. DNA of the CDR3: TGTGCCAGCAGTGCCGAACAGGGGAATCAGCCCCAGCATTTT. It codes for CASSAEQGNQPQHF.

This chain links TRBV7-9 with TRBJ2-3; D is ambiguous. Germline values: CDR1 SEHNR, CDR2 FQNEAQ (reference sequence). The CDR3 is 13 residues long. Trimming cost V 3 bases and J 3 bases, with 7 bases left between them. The CDR3 is CASSFSSTDTQYF. The CDR3 DNA follows: TGTGCCAGCAGCTTTTCTTCGACAGATACGCAGTATTTT.

This rearrangement joins TRBV9 to TRBJ1-4; D uncertain. The CDR3 is 15 residues long. Germline V gene sequence: CDR1 SGDLS, CDR2 YYNGEE. V was cut by 3 bases and J by 0 bases, with 9 bases left in between. CDR3 loop: CASSGGGATNEKLFF. The CDR3 DNA reads TGTGCCAGCAGCGGAGGTGGGGCAACTAATGAAAAACTGTTTTTT.

The sample holds one count of this clone. This rearrangement joins TRBV6-5 to TRBJ2-1, with D possibly TRBD1 on 5 matching bases. Trimming stripped 3 bases from V and 9 bases from J, with 6 bases between. Germline V gene lookup returns CDR1 MNHEY and CDR2 SVGAGI. The CDR3 consists of 11 residues. The DNA for the CDR3 is TGTGCCAGCAGTTATAGGGGTGAGCAGTTCTTC. Protein: CASSYRGEQFF.

The chain has TRBV6-4 and TRBJ1-2; tentatively, D is TRBD1 (5 bases). The CDR3 is made up of 15 amino acids. V shed 0 bases and J shed 5 bases, with 13 bases lying between them. Germline CDR1 MRHNA, CDR2 SNTAGT. The CDR3 nucleotides are TGTGCCAGCAGTGACTCGAGACAGAAACCTTATGGCTACACCTTC. Protein: CASSDSRQKPYGYTF.